One T cell receptor (beta chain) is described in this entry. The antigen is unknown. Stability of Graves' hyperthyroidism was defined as absent ophthalmopathy progression within 18 months. The sample comes from a study of T cells in Graves' hyperthyroidism and ophthalmopathy. Study-wide results and limits: For ophthalmopathy, model prediction preceded onset by a median 6.5 months. Stable hyperthyroidism and ophthalmopathy were separated using 13 V-J signatures. Most expanded thyroid clonotypes above 0.001 also appeared in blood.

Trimming took 4 bases from V and 1 from J, leaving 10 bases between them. The CDR3 runs to 13 residues. Germline values: CDR1 DFQATT, CDR2 SNEGSKA (reference sequence). What was amplified from RNA transcripts were TCR beta CDR3 regions. An initial round of RT-PCR targeting the TCR CDR3 relied on the HTBI primer set. Using its own MiXCR run on the multiplex PCR reads, TCRdb lists one record per CDR3 protein. Altogether about 570,000 distinct CDR3 sequences are present, around 15% being singletons, with the ten largest covering around 14%. Sequencing was carried out using blood. The chain uses TRBV20-1 and TRBJ2-5; D gene unclear. This receptor was obtained from a woman aged 40-49 years with Graves' hyperthyroidism. The CDR3 loop reads CSAIDTSQETQYF. The CDR3 DNA reads TGCAGTGCTATCGACACATCCCAAGAGACCCAGTACTTC.